This TCR beta chain was retrieved from a study of high-grade serous ovarian cancer treatment subgroups. Across the study: Mean per sample: around 13,000 reads, some 7,500 unique TCR beta rearrangements.

Trimming removed 5 bases from V and 6 bases from J; junction bases left unmatched: 5. Per the germline V gene, CDR1 is SGHNT and CDR2 is YENEEA. The CDR3 totals 15 residues. Measured with immunoSEQ multiplex PCR; TCRdb has only the in-frame clones, and not every one. Here the sample spans around 30,000 clones, around four fifths being singletons. Study-wide results and caveats: Repertoire similarity ranged roughly 0.1 to 0.85 between tumors of one patient. Repertoire analysis covered CDR3 alone, not CDR1 or CDR2.

There are a few counts of this clone. Its target is not known. Tumor samples were obtained before definitive surgery or chemotherapy. This chain uses TRBV11-3 with TRBJ2-1, with 12 positions matching TRBD2. The TCR sequence derives from a human donor with high-grade serous ovarian cancer. The sample consisted of tumor tissue. CDR3 in amino acids: CASSTLAGGPNEQFF. DNA for the CDR3: TGTGCCAGCAGCACACTAGCGGGAGGTCCCAATGAGCAGTTCTTC.